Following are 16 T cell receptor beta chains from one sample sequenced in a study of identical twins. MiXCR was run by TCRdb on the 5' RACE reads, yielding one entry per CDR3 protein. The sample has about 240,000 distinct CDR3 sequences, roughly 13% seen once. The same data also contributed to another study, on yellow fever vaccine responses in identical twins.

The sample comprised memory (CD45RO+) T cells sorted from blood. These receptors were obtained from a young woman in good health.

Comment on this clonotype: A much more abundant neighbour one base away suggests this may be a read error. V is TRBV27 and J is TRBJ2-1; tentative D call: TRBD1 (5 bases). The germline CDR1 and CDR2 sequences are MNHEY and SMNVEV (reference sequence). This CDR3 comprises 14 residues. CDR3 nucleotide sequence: TGTGCCAGCAGTCTTAGGGGTACCCACAATGAGCAGCTCTTC. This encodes CASSLRGTHNEQLF.

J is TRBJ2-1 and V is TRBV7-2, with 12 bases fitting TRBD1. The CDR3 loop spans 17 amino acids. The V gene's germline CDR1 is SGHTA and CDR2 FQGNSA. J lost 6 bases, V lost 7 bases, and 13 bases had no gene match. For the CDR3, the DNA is TGTGCCAGCACCACCGCGTCTGGGACAGGGGGCTTCAATGAGCAGTTCTTC. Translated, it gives CASTTASGTGGFNEQFF.

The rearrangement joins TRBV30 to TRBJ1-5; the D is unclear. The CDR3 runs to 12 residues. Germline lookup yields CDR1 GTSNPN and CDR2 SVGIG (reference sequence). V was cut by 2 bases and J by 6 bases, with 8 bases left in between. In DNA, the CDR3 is TGTGCCTGGAGTCGTACCGGTCAGCCCCAGCATTTT. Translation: CAWSRTGQPQHF.

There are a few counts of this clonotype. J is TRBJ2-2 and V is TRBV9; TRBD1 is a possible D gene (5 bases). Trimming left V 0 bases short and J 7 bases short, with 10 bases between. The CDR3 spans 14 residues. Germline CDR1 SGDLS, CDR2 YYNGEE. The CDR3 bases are TGTGCCAGCAGCGTAGCTCAGGGTTACGGGGAGCTGTTTTTT. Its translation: CASSVAQGYGELFF. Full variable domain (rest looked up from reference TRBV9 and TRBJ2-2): DSGVTQTPKHLITATGQRVTLRCSPRSGDLSVYWYQQSLDQGLQFLIQYYNGEERAKGNILERFSAQQFPDLHSELNLSSLELGDSALYFCASSVAQGYGELFFGEGSRLTVL.

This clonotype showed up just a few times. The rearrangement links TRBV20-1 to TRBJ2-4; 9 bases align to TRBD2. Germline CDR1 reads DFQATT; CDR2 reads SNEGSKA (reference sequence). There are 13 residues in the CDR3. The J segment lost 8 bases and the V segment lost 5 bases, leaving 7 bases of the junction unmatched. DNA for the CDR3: TGCAGTGCTGGCGAGGCGGGGGGGGACATTCAGTACTTC. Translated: CSAGEAGGDIQYF.

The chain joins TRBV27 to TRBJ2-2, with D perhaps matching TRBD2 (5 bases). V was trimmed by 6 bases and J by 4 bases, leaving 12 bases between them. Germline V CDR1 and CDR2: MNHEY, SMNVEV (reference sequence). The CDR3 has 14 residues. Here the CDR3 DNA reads TGTGCCAGCAGCCTAGCCGCAGGCACCGGGGAGCTGTTTTTT. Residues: CASSLAAGTGELFF.

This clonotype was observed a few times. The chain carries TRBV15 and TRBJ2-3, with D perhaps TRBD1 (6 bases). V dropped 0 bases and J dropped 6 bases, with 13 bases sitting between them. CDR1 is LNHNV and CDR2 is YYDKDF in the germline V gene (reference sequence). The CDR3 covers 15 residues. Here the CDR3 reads CATSRDFRGSDTQYF. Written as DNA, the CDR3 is TGTGCCACCAGCAGAGATTTCAGGGGTTCGGATACGCAGTATTTT.

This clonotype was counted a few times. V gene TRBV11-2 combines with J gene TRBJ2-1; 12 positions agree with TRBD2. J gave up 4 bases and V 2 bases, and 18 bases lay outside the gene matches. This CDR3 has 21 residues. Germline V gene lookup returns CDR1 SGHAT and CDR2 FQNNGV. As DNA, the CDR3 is TGTGCCAGCAGCTTATTAGGGGGGCTTGCTAGCGGGAGGGCTTTGTACAATGAGCAGTTCTTC. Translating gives CASSLLGGLASGRALYNEQFF. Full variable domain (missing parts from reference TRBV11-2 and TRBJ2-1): EAGVAQSPRYKIIEKRQSVAFWCNPISGHATLYWYQQILGQGPKLLIQFQNNGVVDDSQLPKDRFSAERLKGVDSTLKIQPAKLEDSAVYLCASSLLGGLASGRALYNEQFFGPGTRLTVL.

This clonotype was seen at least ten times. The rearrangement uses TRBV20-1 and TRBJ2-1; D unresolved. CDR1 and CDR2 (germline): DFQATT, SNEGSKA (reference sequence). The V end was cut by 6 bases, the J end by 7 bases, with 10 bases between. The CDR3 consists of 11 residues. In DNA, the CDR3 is TGCAGTGCCCTTAGTGGGAATGAGCAGTTCTTC. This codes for CSALSGNEQFF.

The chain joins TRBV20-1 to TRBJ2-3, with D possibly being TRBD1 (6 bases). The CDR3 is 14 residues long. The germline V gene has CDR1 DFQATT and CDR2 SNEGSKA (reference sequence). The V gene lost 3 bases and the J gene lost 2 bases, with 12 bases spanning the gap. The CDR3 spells CSARVGAVTDTQYF. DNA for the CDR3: TGCAGTGCTAGGGTGGGGGCGGTCACAGATACGCAGTATTTT.

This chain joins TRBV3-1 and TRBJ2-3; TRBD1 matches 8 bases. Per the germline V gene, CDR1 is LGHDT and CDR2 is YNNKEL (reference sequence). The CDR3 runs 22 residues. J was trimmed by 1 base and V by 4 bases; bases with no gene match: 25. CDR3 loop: CASSPSLKAGGPKQGGTDTQYF. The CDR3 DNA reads TGTGCCAGCAGCCCGTCCCTAAAAGCAGGGGGCCCTAAGCAAGGAGGCACAGATACGCAGTATTTT.

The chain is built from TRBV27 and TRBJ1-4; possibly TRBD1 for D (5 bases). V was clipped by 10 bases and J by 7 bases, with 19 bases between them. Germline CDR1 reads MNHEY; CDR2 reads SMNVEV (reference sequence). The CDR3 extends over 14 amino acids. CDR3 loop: CATGQGLKGEKLFF. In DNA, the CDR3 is TGTGCCACCGGTCAGGGTTTGAAGGGTGAAAAACTGTTTTTT.

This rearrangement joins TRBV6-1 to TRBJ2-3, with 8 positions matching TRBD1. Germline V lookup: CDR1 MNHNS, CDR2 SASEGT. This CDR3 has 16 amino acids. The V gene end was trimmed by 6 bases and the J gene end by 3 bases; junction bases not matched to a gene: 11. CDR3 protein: CASRMTGARRTDTQYF. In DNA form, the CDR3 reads TGTGCCAGCAGGATGACAGGGGCCCGGAGGACAGATACGCAGTATTTT.

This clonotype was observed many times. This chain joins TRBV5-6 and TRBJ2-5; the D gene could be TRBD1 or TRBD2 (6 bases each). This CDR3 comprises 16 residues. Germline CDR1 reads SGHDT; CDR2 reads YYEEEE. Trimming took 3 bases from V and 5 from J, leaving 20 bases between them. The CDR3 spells CASSWGARTSTETQYF. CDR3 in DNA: TGTGCCAGCAGCTGGGGGGCTCGTACTTCTACGGAGACCCAGTACTTC.

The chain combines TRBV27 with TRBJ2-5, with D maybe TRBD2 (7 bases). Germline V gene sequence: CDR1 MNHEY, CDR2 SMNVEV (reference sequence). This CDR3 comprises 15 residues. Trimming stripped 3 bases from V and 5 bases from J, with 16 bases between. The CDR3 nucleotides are TGTGCCAGCAGTTTCAGTGGGCGGGGGCGGGAGACCCAGTACTTC. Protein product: CASSFSGRGRETQYF.

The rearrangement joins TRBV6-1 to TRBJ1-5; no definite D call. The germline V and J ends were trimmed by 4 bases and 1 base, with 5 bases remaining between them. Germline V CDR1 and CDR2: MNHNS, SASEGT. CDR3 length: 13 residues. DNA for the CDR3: TGTGCCAGCAGTGGAGTGAGCAATCAGCCCCAGCATTTT. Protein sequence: CASSGVSNQPQHF.